This entry concerns a single T cell receptor beta chain. Its antigen remains unidentified. The CDR3 is made up of 15 amino acids. The J segment lost 5 bases and the V segment lost 7 bases, leaving 9 bases of the junction unmatched. Germline V lookup: CDR1 MDHEN, CDR2 SYDVKM. The sample originates from a study of graft-versus-host responses after intestinal transplantation. About the research overall: All recipients got anti-thymocyte globulin induction, then tacrolimus and steroids for roughly three years. Study conclusions and caveats: High graft-versus-host to host-versus-graft T cell clonal ratios marked allografts of patients with graft-donor macrochimerism. Some GvH clones were seen earlier in gut or blood, suggesting intestinal origin.

The assay was immunoSEQ multiplex PCR, and TCRdb's table has in-frame clones only and misses some. The sample has about 110,000 clones, around nine tenths seen once. The chain carries TRBV28 and TRBJ2-2, with 8 bases matching TRBD1. The clonotype was recovered from a human donor who was the organ donor for an intestinal transplant. The sample was unstimulated CD4+ T cells sorted from spleen or lymph node cells, taken before transplant. The CDR3 loop reads CASTTFRGPTGELFF. CDR3 coding DNA: TGTGCCAGCACGACCTTCAGGGGGCCGACCGGGGAGCTGTTTTTT.